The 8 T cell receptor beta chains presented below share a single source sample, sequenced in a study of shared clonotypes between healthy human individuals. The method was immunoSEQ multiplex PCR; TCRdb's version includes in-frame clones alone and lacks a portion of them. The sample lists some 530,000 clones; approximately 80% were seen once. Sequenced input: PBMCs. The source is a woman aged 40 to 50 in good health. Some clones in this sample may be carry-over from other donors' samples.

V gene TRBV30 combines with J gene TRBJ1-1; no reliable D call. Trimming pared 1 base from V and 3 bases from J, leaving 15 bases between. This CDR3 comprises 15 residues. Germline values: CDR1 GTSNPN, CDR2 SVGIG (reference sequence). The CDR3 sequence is CAWSEGEGRDTEAFF. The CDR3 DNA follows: TGTGCCTGGAGTGAGGGAGAAGGGAGGGACACTGAAGCTTTCTTT. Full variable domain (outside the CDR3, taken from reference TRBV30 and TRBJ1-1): SQTIHQWPATLVQPVGSPLSLECTVEGTSNPNLYWYRQAAGRGLQLLFYSVGIGQISSEVPQNLSASRPQDRQFILSSKKLLLSDSGFYLCAWSEGEGRDTEAFFGQGTRLTVV.

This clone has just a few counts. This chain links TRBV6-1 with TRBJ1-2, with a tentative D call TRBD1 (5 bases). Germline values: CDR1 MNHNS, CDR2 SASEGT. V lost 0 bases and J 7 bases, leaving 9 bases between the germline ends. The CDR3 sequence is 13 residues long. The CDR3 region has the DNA TGTGCCAGCAGTGAAGCGGGGGTTTTTGGCTACACCTTC. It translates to CASSEAGVFGYTF.

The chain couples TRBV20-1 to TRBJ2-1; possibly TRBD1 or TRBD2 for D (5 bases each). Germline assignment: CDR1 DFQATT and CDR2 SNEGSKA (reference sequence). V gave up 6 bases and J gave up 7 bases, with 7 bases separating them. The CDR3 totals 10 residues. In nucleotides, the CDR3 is TGCAGTGCATGGGGGAATGAGCAGTTCTTC. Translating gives CSAWGNEQFF.

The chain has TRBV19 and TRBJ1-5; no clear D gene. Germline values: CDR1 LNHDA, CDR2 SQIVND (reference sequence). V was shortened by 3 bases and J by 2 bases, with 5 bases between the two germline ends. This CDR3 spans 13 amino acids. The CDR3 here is CASSMLGNQPQHF. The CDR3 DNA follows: TGTGCCAGTAGTATGTTGGGCAATCAGCCCCAGCATTTT.

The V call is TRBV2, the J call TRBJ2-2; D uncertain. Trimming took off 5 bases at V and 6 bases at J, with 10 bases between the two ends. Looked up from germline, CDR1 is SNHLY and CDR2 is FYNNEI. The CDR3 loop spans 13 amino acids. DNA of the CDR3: TGTGCCAGCAGTAACAGTTTTTCCGGGGAGCTGTTTTTT. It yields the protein CASSNSFSGELFF.

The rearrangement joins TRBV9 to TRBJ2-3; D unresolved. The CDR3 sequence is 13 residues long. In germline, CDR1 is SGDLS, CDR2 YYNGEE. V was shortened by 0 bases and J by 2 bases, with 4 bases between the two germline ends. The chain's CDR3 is CASSVGNTDTQYF. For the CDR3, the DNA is TGTGCCAGCAGCGTAGGTAACACAGATACGCAGTATTTT.

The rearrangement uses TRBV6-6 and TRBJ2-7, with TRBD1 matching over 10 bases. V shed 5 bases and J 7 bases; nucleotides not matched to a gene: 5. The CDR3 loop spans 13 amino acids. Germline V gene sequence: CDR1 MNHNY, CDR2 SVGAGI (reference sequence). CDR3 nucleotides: TGTGCCAGCAGTGGGACAGGGGTGCGTGAGCAGTACTTC. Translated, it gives CASSGTGVREQYF.

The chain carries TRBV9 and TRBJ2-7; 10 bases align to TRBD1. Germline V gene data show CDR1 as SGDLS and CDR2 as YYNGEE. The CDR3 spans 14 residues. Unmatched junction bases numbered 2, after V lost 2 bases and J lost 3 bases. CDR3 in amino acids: CASSVGQGNYEQYF. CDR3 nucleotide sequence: TGTGCCAGCAGCGTGGGACAGGGGAACTACGAGCAGTACTTC.